Listed below are T cell receptor beta chains from one sample, sequenced in a study of post-analysis software for immune sequencing data. TCRdb reanalysed the PCR reads using MiXCR and keeps one entry per CDR3 protein. The table has a few hundred thousand distinct CDR3 sequences, around 40% seen once. The specimen was blood. These receptors came from a girl between 10 and 17 years old with multiple sclerosis. Each CDR3 is given with its conserved first and last residue. The D gene is left open where the match is weak. The size of a clone is reported for some rows only, either as once, few or many, or as a class for expanded clones.

j_call	v_call	clone_size	d_call	cdr3_aa	cdr3_nt
TRBJ2-3	TRBV12-3/TRBV12-4	.	.	CASSLGPGGTDTQYF	TGTGCCAGCAGTTTAGGGCCAGGAGGAACAGATACGCAGTATTTT
TRBJ1-3	TRBV28	few	TRBD1	CASRGTAFSGNTIYF	TGTGCCAGCAGGGGGACAGCTTTCTCTGGAAACACCATATATTTT
TRBJ1-1	TRBV29-1	few	TRBD1	CSVRGQRMNTEAFF	TGCAGCGTCCGGGGACAGCGAATGAACACTGAAGCTTTCTTT
TRBJ1-1	TRBV20-1	.	.	CSAHRRDGNTEAFF	TGCAGTGCGCACAGACGAGACGGGAACACTGAAGCTTTCTTT
TRBJ2-1	TRBV20-1	few	TRBD2	CSARALAGLGEQFF	TGCAGTGCTAGAGCACTAGCGGGGCTCGGGGAGCAGTTCTTC
TRBJ1-4	TRBV20-1	.	TRBD1	CSGQTGGSEKLFF	TGCAGTGGCCAGACAGGGGGTTCTGAAAAACTGTTTTTT
TRBJ2-7	TRBV7-9	.	TRBD2	CASSSSGSDYEQYF	TGTGCCAGCAGCTCTAGCGGGAGTGACTACGAGCAGTACTTC
TRBJ1-1	TRBV29-1	.	.	CSYWGNTEAFF	TGCAGCTACTGGGGGAACACTGAAGCTTTCTTT
TRBJ1-6	TRBV13	.	TRBD1	CASSSGTGVTPLHF	TGTGCCAGCAGCTCAGGGACAGGGGTTACACCCCTCCACTTT
TRBJ1-2	TRBV4-1	.	.	CASSPPAEGDGYTF	TGCGCCAGCAGTCCCCCTGCAGAGGGCGATGGCTACACCTTC
TRBJ1-4	TRBV7-9	few	.	CASSLSGALQEKLFF	TGTGCCAGCAGCTTATCGGGGGCCTTACAGGAAAAACTGTTTTTT
TRBJ2-5	TRBV9	.	.	CASSVAPGVGETQYF	TGTGCCAGCAGCGTAGCTCCCGGGGTAGGGGAGACCCAGTACTTC
TRBJ2-2	TRBV6-5	.	.	CASRPLGLTGELFF	TGTGCCAGCAGGCCCTTAGGCTTAACCGGGGAGCTGTTTTTT
TRBJ1-4	TRBV28	.	.	CASNTGSENEKLFF	TGTGCCAGCAATACAGGGAGTGAGAACGAAAAACTGTTTTTT
TRBJ2-7	TRBV20-1	.	.	CSAPGLLDPSYEQYF	TGCAGTGCCCCCGGTCTCCTAGACCCTTCCTACGAGCAGTACTTC
TRBJ2-5	TRBV7-8	.	TRBD1	CASSPLTGASQETQYF	TGTGCCAGCAGCCCCTTGACAGGGGCCAGCCAAGAGACCCAGTACTTC
TRBJ1-4	TRBV12-3/TRBV12-4	.	.	CASSFGDNEKLFF	TGTGCCAGCAGTTTTGGGGATAATGAAAAACTGTTTTTT
TRBJ2-3	TRBV10-3	few	TRBD2	CAISSGEADTQYF	TGTGCCATATCTAGCGGGGAGGCAGATACGCAGTATTTT
TRBJ2-1	TRBV28	few	.	CASSLIGGGGSYNEQFF	TGTGCCAGCAGTTTAATAGGGGGCGGGGGATCCTACAATGAGCAGTTCTTC
TRBJ2-1	TRBV4-1	.	.	CASSQGVRSYNEQFF	TGCGCCAGCAGCCAAGGGGTGAGGTCTTACAATGAGCAGTTCTTC
TRBJ2-3	TRBV5-1	many	TRBD2	CASSPGLAGDTQYF	TGCGCCAGCAGCCCAGGACTAGCGGGAGATACGCAGTATTTT
TRBJ1-2	TRBV12-3/TRBV12-4	.	.	CASSWQENYGYTF	TGTGCCAGCAGTTGGCAGGAAAACTATGGCTACACCTTC
TRBJ2-4	TRBV4-1	few	TRBD1	CASSLIQGVQYF	TGCGCCAGCAGCCTAATACAGGGGGTTCAGTACTTC
TRBJ2-7	TRBV29-1	.	TRBD2	CSAERLAGSYEQYF	TGCAGCGCAGAAAGACTAGCGGGATCCTACGAGCAGTACTTC
TRBJ2-5	TRBV20-1	.	TRBD1	CSARTPGTGGPQETQYF	TGCAGTGCTAGAACCCCCGGGACAGGGGGCCCCCAAGAGACCCAGTACTTC
TRBJ1-1	TRBV29-1	.	TRBD1	CSVEGRTGAPPANTEAFF	TGCAGCGTTGAAGGGAGAACAGGGGCTCCCCCAGCGAACACTGAAGCTTTCTTT
TRBJ2-3	TRBV7-9	.	TRBD2	CASSSSGRKADTQYF	TGTGCCAGCAGCTCAAGCGGGAGAAAGGCAGATACGCAGTATTTT
TRBJ1-5	TRBV5-1	.	.	CASSFGFNQPQHF	TGCGCCAGCAGCTTTGGTTTCAATCAGCCCCAGCATTTT
TRBJ1-2	TRBV6-5	.	.	CASSYTANYGYTF	TGTGCCAGCAGTTACACGGCTAACTATGGCTACACCTTC
TRBJ2-2	TRBV20-1	.	.	CSARGSRWAGELFF	TGCAGTGCTAGAGGCTCTAGGTGGGCCGGGGAGCTGTTTTTT
TRBJ2-7	TRBV10-3	few	.	CAISEFSRQGGVSEQYF	TGTGCCATCAGTGAGTTTTCCCGTCAGGGGGGAGTGAGCGAGCAGTACTTC